This TCR beta chain is from a study of T cells after yellow fever vaccination. Study-level points and caveats: Most primary-vaccination clones recurred post-booster (under 98% CD4, more than 85% CD8).

This clonotype was detected a few times. Its specificity is not known. A single record per CDR3 protein comes from TCRdb applying MiXCR to the 5' RACE reads. This table holds approximately 240,000 distinct CDR3 sequences, 3.6% found once. Losses at the gene ends were 0 bases for V and 4 bases for J; bases not matched to a gene: 3. The CDR3 is 14 residues long. Germline values: CDR1 SGHRS, CDR2 YFSETQ. The J gene is TRBJ2-5, the V gene TRBV5-1, with 7 bases that match TRBD2. This clonotype was obtained from a young man who received the YFV17D yellow fever vaccine. Here the sequenced sample was PBMCs, taken 15 days after the yellow fever booster vaccination. CDR3 region: CASSLVGRGETQYF. Written as DNA, the CDR3 is TGCGCCAGCAGCTTGGTAGGGAGGGGAGAGACCCAGTACTTC. Combining the CDR3 with reference TRBV5-1 and TRBJ2-5 gives the whole variable domain KAGVTQTPRYLIKTRGQQVTLSCSPISGHRSVSWYQQTPGQGLQFLFEYFSETQRNKGNFPGRFSGRQFSNSRSEMNVSTLELGDSALYLCASSLVGRGETQYFGPGTRLLVL.